This T cell receptor (beta chain) was identified in a study of OX40 agonist ivuxolimab in advanced cancers. Study details: Patients received ivuxolimab, an agonistic anti-OX40 (CD134) antibody. Hepatocellular carcinoma, melanoma, renal cell or head and neck cancer affected the dose-escalation patients. Study-level results: There was clonal expansion of CD4+ and CD8+ blood T cells by week 6 at 0.1 to 3.0 mg/kg.

Trimming removed 11 bases at V and 3 bases at J, with 11 bases between. CDR1 is MDHEN, CDR2 SYDVKM, per germline. The CDR3 runs to 12 residues. A word on this clone: Its cognate antigen is unknown.

Sequenced by immunoSEQ multiplex PCR; TCRdb stores in-frame clones only, minus some. The profile shows tens of thousands of clones, 85% to 90% of them singletons. Patients with a history of autoimmune disease or on systemic immunosuppression were excluded. V usage is TRBV28 and J usage is TRBJ2-1, with TRBD1 as a possible D gene (6 bases). The sequence was collected from an adult with an advanced solid tumor such as melanoma, head and neck, liver or kidney cancer. This sample comprised CD4+ or CD8+ T cells sorted from blood, obtained in a trial of the OX40 agonist ivuxolimab. The CDR3 spells CALQGGYNEQFF. The CDR3 DNA reads as TGTGCCTTACAGGGTGGCTACAATGAGCAGTTCTTC.